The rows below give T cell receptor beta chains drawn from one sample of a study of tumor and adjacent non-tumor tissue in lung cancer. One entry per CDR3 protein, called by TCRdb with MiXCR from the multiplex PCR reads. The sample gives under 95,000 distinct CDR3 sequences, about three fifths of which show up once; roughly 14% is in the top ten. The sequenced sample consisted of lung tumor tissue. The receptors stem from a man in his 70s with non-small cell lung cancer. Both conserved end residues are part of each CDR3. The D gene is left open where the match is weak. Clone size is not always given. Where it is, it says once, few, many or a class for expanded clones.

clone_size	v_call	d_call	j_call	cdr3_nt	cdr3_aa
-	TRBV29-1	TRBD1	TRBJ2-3	TGCGGCGTTCCCCACCCCAGGGGGCGAACTGATACGCAGTATTTT	CGVPHPRGRTDTQYF
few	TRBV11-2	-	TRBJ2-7	TGTACCAGCAGCCTCGGGTCGGGTTCCTACGAGCGGTACTTC	CTSSLGSGSYERYF
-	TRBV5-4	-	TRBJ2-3	TGTGCCAGCTGTGCTCTTGCTCTAGCGAGCACAGATACGCAGTATTTT	CASCALALASTDTQYF
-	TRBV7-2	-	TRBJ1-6	TGTGCCAGCAGCCGAAAGGGGAACAATTCACCCCTCCACTTT	CASSRKGNNSPLHF
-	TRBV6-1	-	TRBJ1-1	TGTGCTAGCGCAGGGTGGAGTAACACTGAAGCTTTCTTT	CASAGWSNTEAFF
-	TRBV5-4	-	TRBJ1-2	TGTGCCAGCAGCTTGACCGCTCCCGAAGGGGAGTATTATGGCCACACCTTC	CASSLTAPEGEYYGHTF
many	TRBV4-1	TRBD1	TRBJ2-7	TGCGCCAGCAGACCTCGTGGGACAGGGGACTACGAGCAGTACTTC	CASRPRGTGDYEQYF
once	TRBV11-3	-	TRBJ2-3	TGTGCCAGCAGCTTCGGACTGGCGGAGACTGATACGCAGTATTTT	CASSFGLAETDTQYF
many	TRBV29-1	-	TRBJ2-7	TGCAGCGTGTCGACTAGAAGCTCCTACGAGCAGTACTTC	CSVSTRSSYEQYF
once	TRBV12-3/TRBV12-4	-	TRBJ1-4	TGTGCCAATACCCCTACAGGGCTGGGGGAAAAACTGTTTTTT	CANTPTGLGEKLFF
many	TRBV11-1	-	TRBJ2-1	TGTGCCAGCAGCTTAGCGGACACTATCTACAATGAGCAGTTCTTC	CASSLADTIYNEQFF
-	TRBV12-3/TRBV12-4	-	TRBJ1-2	TGTGCCAGCTGTTTACCATTGGCGGGGGGCTACACCTTC	CASCLPLAGGYTF
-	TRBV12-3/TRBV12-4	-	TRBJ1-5	TGTGCCAGCAGTTCCAAGGGGAACAATCAGTCACAGCATTTT	CASSSKGNNQSQHF
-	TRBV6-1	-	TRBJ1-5	TGTGCCAGCAGTCAGGTAGGGCAGCGCAATCGGCCCCAGCATTTT	CASSQVGQRNRPQHF
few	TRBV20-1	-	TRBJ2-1	TGCAGTGCTAGCTTCAGGGAGCCCGACCTCTACAATGAGCAGTTCTTC	CSASFREPDLYNEQFF
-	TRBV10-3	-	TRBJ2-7	TGTGACATCAGCTTGACCTTGGGGGGCAGATACGAGCAGTACTTC	CDISLTLGGRYEQYF
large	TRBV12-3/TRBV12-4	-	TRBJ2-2	TGTGCCAGCAAGGGAGCCGGGGAGCTGTTTTTT	CASKGAGELFF
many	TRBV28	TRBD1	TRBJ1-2	TGTGCCAGCCCCCGGGACAGCGAAGATGGCTACACCTTC	CASPRDSEDGYTF
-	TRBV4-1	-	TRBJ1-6	TGCGCCAGCAGCCACGGCTTGACAGGAACATGCGGTTCGCCCCTCCACTTT	CASSHGLTGTCGSPLHF
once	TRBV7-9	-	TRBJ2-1	TGTGCCAGCAGCGGCCCAGAGGACAATGAGCAGTTCTTC	CASSGPEDNEQFF
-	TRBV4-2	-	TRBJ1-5	TGTGCCAGCAGCCAAAACAGGGAGAGTTGGACGGACGGACCCCAGCATTTT	CASSQNRESWTDGPQHF
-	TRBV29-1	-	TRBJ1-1	TGTAGGGCTGAGAACACTGAAGCTCTCTTT	CRAENTEALF
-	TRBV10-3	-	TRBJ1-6	TGTGCCATCAGTGCTTCTGGTGCTGGGTCACCCCCCCACTTT	CAISASGAGSPPHF
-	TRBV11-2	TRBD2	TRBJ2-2	TGTGCCACCAGCCAGACGGGGGGGTTAAGGGCCGGGGAGCTGTTTTTT	CATSQTGGLRAGELFF
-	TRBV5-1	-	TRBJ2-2	TGCGCCAGCATCTTGTCCAGGGAGAGAGCCGGGGAGCTGTTTTTT	CASILSRERAGELFF
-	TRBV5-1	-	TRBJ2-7	TGCGCCAGCAGCCCTGGAGCGGGACAGGATTACGACCAGTACTTC	CASSPGAGQDYDQYF
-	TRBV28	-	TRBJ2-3	TGTGCCAGCAGGCCGGAGGGTAGCACAGATACGCAGTATTTT	CASRPEGSTDTQYF
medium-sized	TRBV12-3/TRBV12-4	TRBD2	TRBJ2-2	TGTGCCAGCAGTTTCGGCGCGGGAGGGGGGACCGGGGAGCTGTTTTTT	CASSFGAGGGTGELFF
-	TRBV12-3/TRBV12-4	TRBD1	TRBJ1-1	TGTGCCAGCACTCAGGGACAGGGGAACACTGAAGTTTTATTT	CASTQGQGNTEVLF